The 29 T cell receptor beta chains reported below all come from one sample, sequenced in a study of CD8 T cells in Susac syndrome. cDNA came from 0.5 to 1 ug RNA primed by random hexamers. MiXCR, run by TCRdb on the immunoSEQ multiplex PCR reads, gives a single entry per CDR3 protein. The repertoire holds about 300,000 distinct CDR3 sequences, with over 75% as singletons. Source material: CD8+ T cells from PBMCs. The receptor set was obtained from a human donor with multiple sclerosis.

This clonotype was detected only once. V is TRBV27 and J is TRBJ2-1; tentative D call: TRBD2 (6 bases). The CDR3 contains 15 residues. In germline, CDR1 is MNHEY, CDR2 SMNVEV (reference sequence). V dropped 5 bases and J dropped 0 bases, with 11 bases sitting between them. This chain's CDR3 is CASSLQTSSYNEQFF. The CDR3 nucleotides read TGTGCCAGCAGTCTACAGACTAGCTCCTACAATGAGCAGTTCTTC.

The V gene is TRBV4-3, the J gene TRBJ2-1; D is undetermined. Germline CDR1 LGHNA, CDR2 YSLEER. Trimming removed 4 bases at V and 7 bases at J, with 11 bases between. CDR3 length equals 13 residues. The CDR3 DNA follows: TGCGCCAGCAGCCGGGTGGGGTCGAATGAGCAGTTCTTC. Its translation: CASSRVGSNEQFF.

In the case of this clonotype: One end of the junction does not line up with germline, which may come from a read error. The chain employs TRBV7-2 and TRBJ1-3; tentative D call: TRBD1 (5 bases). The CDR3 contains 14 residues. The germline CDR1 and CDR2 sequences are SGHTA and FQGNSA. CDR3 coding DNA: TGTGCCAGCAGTTTAGGAGGGGCTGGAAACACCATATATTTT. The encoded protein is CASSLGGAGNTIYF.

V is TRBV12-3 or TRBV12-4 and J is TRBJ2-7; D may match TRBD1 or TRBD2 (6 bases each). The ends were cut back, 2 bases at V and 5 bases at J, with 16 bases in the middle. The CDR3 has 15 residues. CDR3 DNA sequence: TGTGCCAGCAGTTTATTCTGGGGGGCGGCGAACGAGCAGTACTTC. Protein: CASSLFWGAANEQYF.

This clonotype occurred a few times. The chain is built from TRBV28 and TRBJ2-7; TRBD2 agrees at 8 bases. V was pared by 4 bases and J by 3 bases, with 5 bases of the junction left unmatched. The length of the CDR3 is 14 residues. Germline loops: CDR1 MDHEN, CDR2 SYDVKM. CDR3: CASSSGLVSYEQYF. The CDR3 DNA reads TGTGCCAGCAGTTCGGGACTAGTAAGCTACGAGCAGTACTTC.

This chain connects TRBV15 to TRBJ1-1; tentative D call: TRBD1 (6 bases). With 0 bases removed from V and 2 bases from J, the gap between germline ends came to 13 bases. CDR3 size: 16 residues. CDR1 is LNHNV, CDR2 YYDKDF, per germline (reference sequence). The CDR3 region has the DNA TGTGCCACCAGCAGAGATCCGGACAGTTTAAACACTGAAGCTTTCTTT. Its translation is CATSRDPDSLNTEAFF. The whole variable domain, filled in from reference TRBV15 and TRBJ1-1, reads DAMVIQNPRYQVTQFGKPVTLSCSQTLNHNVMYWYQQKSSQAPKLLFHYYDKDFNNEADTPDNFQSRRPNTSFCFLDIRSPGLGDTAMYLCATSRDPDSLNTEAFFGQGTRLTVV.

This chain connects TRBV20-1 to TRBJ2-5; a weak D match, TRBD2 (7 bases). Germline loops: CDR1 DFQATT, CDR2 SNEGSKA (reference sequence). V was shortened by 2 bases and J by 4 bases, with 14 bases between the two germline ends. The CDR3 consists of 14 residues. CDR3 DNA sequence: TGCAGTGCTAGATTGGGGGGGCACTCAGAGACCCAGTACTTC. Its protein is CSARLGGHSETQYF.

CDR3 loop: CSARAAGGPNEQFF. Here the CDR3 DNA reads TGCAGTGCCCGAGCTGCGGGGGGGCCGAATGAGCAGTTCTTC. V gene TRBV20-1 combines with J gene TRBJ2-1; 9 positions match TRBD2. Germline CDR1 DFQATT, CDR2 SNEGSKA (reference sequence). The CDR3 sequence is 14 residues long. The trim removed 6 bases at V and 7 bases at J, leaving 10 bases unmatched.

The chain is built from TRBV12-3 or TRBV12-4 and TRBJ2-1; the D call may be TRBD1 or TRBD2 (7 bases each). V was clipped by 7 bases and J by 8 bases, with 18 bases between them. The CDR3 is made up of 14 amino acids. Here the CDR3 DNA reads TGTGCCAGCACAGGGGGGGAAGCGGGTTATGAGCAGTTCTTC. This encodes CASTGGEAGYEQFF.

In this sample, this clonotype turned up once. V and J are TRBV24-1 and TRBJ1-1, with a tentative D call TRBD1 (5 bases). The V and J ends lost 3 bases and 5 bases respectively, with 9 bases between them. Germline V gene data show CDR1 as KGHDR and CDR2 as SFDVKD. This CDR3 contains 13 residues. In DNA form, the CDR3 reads TGTGCCACCAGTGATCTACGGGGGACTGAAGCTTTCTTT. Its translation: CATSDLRGTEAFF.

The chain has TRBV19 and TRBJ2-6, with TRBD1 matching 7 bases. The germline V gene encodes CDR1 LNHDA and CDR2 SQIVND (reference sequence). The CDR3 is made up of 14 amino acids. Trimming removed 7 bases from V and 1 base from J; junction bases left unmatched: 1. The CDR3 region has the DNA TGTGCCAGTATGGACAGGTCTGGGGCCAACGTCCTGACTTTC. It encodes CASMDRSGANVLTF.

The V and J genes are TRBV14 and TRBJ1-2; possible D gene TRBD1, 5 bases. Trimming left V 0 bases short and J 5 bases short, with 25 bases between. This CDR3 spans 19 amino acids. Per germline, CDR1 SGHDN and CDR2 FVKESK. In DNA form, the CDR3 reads TGTGCCAGCAGCCAAGAAAGGGGAAAAGGAGACAAGCCTGCTTATGGCTACACCTTC. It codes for CASSQERGKGDKPAYGYTF. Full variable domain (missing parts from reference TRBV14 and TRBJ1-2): EAGVTQFPSHSVIEKGQTVTLRCDPISGHDNLYWYRRVMGKEIKFLLHFVKESKQDESGMPNNRFLAERTGGTYSTLKVQPAELEDSGVYFCASSQERGKGDKPAYGYTFGSGTRLTVV.

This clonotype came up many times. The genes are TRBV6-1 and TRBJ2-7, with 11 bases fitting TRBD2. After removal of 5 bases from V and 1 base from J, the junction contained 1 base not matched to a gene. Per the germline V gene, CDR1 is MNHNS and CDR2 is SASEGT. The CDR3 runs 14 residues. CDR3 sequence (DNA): TGTGCCAGCAGTCTAGCGGGGGGATCCTACGAGCAGTACTTC. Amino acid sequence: CASSLAGGSYEQYF.

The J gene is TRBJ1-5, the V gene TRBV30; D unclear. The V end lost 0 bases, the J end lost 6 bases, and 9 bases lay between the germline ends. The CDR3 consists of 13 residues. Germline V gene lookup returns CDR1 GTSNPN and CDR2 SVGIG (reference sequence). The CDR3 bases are TGTGCCTGGAGTGTATTTGAGGGTCAGCCCCAGCATTTT. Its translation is CAWSVFEGQPQHF.

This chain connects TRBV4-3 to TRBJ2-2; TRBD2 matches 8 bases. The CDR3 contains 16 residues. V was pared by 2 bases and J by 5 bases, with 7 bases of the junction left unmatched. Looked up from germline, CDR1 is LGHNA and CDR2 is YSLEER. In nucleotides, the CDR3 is TGCGCCAGCAGCCAAAAGGGCGGGGGGTATACCGGGGAGCTGTTTTTT. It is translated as CASSQKGGGYTGELFF.

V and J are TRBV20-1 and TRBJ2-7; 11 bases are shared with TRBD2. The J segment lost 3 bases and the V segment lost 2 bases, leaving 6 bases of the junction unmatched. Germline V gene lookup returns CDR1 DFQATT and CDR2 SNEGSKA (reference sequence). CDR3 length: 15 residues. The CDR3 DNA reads TGCAGTGCTAGACCCACTAGCGGGAGTTTCTACGAGCAGTACTTC. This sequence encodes CSARPTSGSFYEQYF.

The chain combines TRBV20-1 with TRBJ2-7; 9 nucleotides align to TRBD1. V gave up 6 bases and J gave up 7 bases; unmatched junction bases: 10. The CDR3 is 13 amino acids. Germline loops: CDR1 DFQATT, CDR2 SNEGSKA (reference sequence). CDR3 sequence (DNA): TGCAGTGCAGGGACAGGGCGGGGTGGGGAGCAGTACTTC. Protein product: CSAGTGRGGEQYF.

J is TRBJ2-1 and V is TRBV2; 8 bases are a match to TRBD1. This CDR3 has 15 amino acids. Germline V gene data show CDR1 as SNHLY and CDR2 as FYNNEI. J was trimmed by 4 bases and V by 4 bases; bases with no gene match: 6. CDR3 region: CASSVDQGAYNEQFF. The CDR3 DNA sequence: TGTGCCAGCAGTGTTGACCAGGGGGCATACAATGAGCAGTTCTTC.

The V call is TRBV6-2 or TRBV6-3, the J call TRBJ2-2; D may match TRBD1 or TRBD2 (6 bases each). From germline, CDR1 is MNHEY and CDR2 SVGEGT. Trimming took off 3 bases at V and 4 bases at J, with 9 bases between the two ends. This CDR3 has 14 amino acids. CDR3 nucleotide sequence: TGTGCCAGCAGTTATTGGGGGGCCACCGGGGAGCTGTTTTTT. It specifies CASSYWGATGELFF.

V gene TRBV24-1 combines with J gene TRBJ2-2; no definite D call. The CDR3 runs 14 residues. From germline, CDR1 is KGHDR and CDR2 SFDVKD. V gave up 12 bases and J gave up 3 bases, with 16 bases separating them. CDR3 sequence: CALDRVPDTGELFF. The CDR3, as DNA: TGTGCCTTAGACCGGGTTCCTGACACCGGGGAGCTGTTTTTT.

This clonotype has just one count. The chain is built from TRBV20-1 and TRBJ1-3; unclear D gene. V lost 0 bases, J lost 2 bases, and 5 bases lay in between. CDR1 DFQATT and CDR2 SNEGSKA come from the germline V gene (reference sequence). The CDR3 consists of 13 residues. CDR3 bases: TGCAGTGCTAGAGAGTCTCCTGGAAACACCATATATTTT. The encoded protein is CSARESPGNTIYF.

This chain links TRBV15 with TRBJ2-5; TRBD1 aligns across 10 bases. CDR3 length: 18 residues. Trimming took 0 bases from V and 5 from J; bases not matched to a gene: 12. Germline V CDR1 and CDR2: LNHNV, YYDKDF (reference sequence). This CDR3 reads CATSRETGGAGLLETQYF. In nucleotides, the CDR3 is TGTGCCACCAGCAGAGAGACAGGGGGCGCGGGTCTATTGGAGACCCAGTACTTC.

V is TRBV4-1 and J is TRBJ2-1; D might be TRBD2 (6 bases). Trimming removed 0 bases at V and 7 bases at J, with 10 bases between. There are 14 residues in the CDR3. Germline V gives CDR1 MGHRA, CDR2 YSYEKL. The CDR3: CASSQDLGGNEQFF. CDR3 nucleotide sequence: TGCGCCAGCAGCCAAGATCTCGGAGGGAATGAGCAGTTCTTC.

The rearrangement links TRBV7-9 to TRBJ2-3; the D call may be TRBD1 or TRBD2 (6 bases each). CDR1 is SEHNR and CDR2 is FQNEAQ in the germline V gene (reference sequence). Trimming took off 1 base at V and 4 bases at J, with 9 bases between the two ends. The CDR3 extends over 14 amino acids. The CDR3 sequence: CASSLVGGPDTQYF. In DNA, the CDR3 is TGTGCCAGCAGCTTAGTGGGGGGCCCAGATACGCAGTATTTT.

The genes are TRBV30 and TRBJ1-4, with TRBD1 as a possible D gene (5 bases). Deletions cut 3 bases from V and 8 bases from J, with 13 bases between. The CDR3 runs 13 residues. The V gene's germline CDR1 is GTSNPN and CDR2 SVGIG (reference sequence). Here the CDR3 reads CAWRRGPGEKLFF. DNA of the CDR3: TGTGCCTGGAGAAGGGGTCCTGGGGAAAAACTGTTTTTT.

CDR3 amino acids: CASSISAAANTEAFF. The CDR3 DNA reads as TGTGCCAGTAGTATTTCTGCAGCGGCGAACACTGAAGCTTTCTTT. The chain recombines TRBV19 with TRBJ1-1; the D is unclear. Germline assignment: CDR1 LNHDA and CDR2 SQIVND (reference sequence). This CDR3 region has 15 residues. Between the trimmed V and J ends, which lost 3 bases and 1 base, there was a span of 12 bases.

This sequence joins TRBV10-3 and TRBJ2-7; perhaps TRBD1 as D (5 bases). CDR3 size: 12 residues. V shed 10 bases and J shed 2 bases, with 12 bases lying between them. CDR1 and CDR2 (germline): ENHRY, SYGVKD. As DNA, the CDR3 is TGTGCCACAGGACAACAGGCCTACGAGCAGTACTTC. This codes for CATGQQAYEQYF.

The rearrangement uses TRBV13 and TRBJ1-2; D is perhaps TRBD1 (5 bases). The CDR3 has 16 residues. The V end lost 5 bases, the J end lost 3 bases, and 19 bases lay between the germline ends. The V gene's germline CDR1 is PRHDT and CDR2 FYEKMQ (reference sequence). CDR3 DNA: TGTGCCAGCAGCGCTGGGACGGAGGCCCCCTACTATGGCTACACCTTC. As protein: CASSAGTEAPYYGYTF.

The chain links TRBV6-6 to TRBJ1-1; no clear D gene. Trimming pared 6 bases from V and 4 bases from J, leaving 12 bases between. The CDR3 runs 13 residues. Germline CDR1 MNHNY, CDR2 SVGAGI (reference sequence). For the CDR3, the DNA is TGTGCCAGCAGCAATGGGTGGGGCACTGAAGCTTTCTTT. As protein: CASSNGWGTEAFF.